This is a list of T cell receptor beta chains from one sample in a study of siplizumab effects on memory and regulatory T cells. The repertoire was sequenced with immunoSEQ multiplex PCR; TCRdb's copy has only in-frame clones and lacks some. This sample carries tens of thousands of clones, nearly 95% of them seen once, and the ten largest clones take roughly 0.29%. Specimen: non-Treg CD4+ T cells sorted from blood. The receptors stem from a human donor in good health. The CDR3 runs from the conserved cysteine through the conserved F or W. The D gene is left open where the match is weak. Rows may omit the clone size; those that give it use once, few, many or a size class.

V	D	size	J	DNA	CDR3
TRBV6-5	.	.	TRBJ2-6	TGTGCCAGCAGCCTCGGGGTTTCTGGGGCCAACGTCCTGACTTTC	CASSLGVSGANVLTF
TRBV19	.	.	TRBJ2-3	TGTGCCGCAGCTAGGGATCCAGATACGCAGTATTTT	CAAARDPDTQYF
TRBV10-3	TRBD1	once	TRBJ1-1	TGTGCCATCAGTTTCACAGGGGATGGCACTGAAGCTTTCTTT	CAISFTGDGTEAFF
TRBV28	.	.	TRBJ2-2	TGTGCCAGCAGTTCCTTTAGCGTGAACACCGGGGAGCTGTTTTTT	CASSSFSVNTGELFF
TRBV28	TRBD1	once	TRBJ1-2	TGTGCCAGCAGTTTAAGCGGACAGGGTTATGGCTACACCTTC	CASSLSGQGYGYTF
TRBV29-1	.	.	TRBJ1-2	TGCAGCGTTTCTCATACAGGATTCTATGGCTACACCTTC	CSVSHTGFYGYTF
TRBV25-1	.	.	TRBJ1-2	TGTGCCACTAAACCTGATAACTATGGCTACACCTTC	CATKPDNYGYTF
TRBV6-1	.	.	TRBJ1-5	TGTGCCAGCACCGGCTATAGCAATCAGCCCCAGCATTTT	CASTGYSNQPQHF
TRBV5-1	.	.	TRBJ2-1	TGCGCCAGCAGCTTGTCGGGCAATGAGCAGTTCTTC	CASSLSGNEQFF
TRBV5-4	.	.	TRBJ1-5	TGTGCCAGCAGCTCAGGGTGGAATCAGCCCCAGCATTTT	CASSSGWNQPQHF
TRBV28	.	once	TRBJ2-3	TGTGCCAGCAGTTTTGGCGGCATTAGCACAGATACGCAGTATTTT	CASSFGGISTDTQYF
TRBV4-1	TRBD1	.	TRBJ1-3	TGCGCCAGCAGCCGATGGACAGGGGGTGGAAACACCATATATTTT	CASSRWTGGGNTIYF
TRBV10-3	TRBD1	.	TRBJ1-5	TGTGCCATCAGTGAGAGAGGGGGGACAGCGAGCAATCAGCCCCAGCATTTT	CAISERGGTASNQPQHF
TRBV9	TRBD1	.	TRBJ1-1	TGTGCCAGCAGCGCAGAACGGACAGGGTATAACACTGAAGCTTTCTTT	CASSAERTGYNTEAFF
TRBV27	.	.	TRBJ1-5	TGTGCCAGCAGTTTATTGCCAGGGGTGACGAATCAGCCCCAGCATTTT	CASSLLPGVTNQPQHF
TRBV5-4	TRBD1	.	TRBJ1-2	TGTGCCAGCAGCTCGGGGACAGGGGCCTACTATGGCTACACCTTC	CASSSGTGAYYGYTF
TRBV6-1	TRBD1	.	TRBJ1-2	TGTGCCAGCAGCATACAGGGGGCGGAGGGCTACACCTTC	CASSIQGAEGYTF
TRBV9	TRBD1	once	TRBJ2-2	TGTGCCAGCAGCGCGAGGGGACAGTCGAACACCGGGGAGCTGTTTTTT	CASSARGQSNTGELFF
TRBV9	.	.	TRBJ1-2	TGTGCCAGCAGCGTAGAACACTTCTATGGCTACACCTTC	CASSVEHFYGYTF